This paragraph covers one T cell receptor beta chain sequence. Its specificity is not known. Donors comprised only Caucasian adults living in Nashville, Tennessee. This record belongs to a study of shared clonotypes between healthy human individuals. Study in general: Used for every donor were three CD4 naive, three CD4 memory, two CD8 naive and one CD8 memory plate. Study-level points and caveats: When naive CD4 clonotypes were compared across a handful of donors, roughly 4.9% were shared.

As originally analysed: ImmunoSEQ output held junction-only sequences without quality scores, so filtering differed. TCRdb keeps only in-frame clones here, not all; method: immunoSEQ multiplex PCR. The V and J calls and clone size were taken over from that table, and D and trimming were inferred from the DNA. The profile shows about 600,000 clones, around 97% of them singletons. CDR3 length: 13 amino acids. The germline V and J ends were trimmed by 3 bases and 3 bases, with 8 bases remaining between them. Looked up from germline, CDR1 is SNHLY and CDR2 is FYNNEI. The receptor was derived from a woman aged 25 to 45 in good health. The genes are TRBV2 and TRBJ1-2; no clear D. Sequenced: naive CD4+ T cells sorted from blood. Subset meaning: CD45RA+ positively selected. CDR3 DNA sequence: TGTGCCAGCAGTGATGGAGGGTACTATGGCTACACCTTC. Its translation is CASSDGGYYGYTF.